This TCR beta chain stems from a study of T-cell reconstitution after alpha-beta-depleted transplantation in children. Findings and caveats of the study: Reports say that about two months after transplant, the alpha-beta T cells came out of several hundred graft clones that had expanded. A year post-transplant, T-cell counts and diversity derived mostly from newly produced T cells.

The trim removed 11 bases at V and 6 bases at J, leaving 9 bases unmatched. This CDR3 contains 12 residues. Looked up from germline, CDR1 is ENHRY and CDR2 is SYGVKD. Remarks on this clonotype: Its target is unknown.

As it was prepared, the TCRbeta library received unique molecular identifiers. One entry per CDR3 protein, called by TCRdb with MiXCR from the PCR reads. The data contain roughly 400,000 distinct CDR3 sequences, 43% of them singletons. This sample comprised PBMCs, obtained before TCRalphabeta/CD19-depleted stem cell transplant. The source of this sequence is a girl aged 2 to 9 with aplastic anemia, due to receive a stem cell transplant. This chain uses TRBV10-3 with TRBJ2-7; 8 bases match TRBD1. This CDR3 is CAARTGRCEQYF. The CDR3 nucleotides read TGTGCCGCTCGGACAGGGAGGTGCGAGCAGTACTTC.